The 6 T cell receptor beta chains listed next were all sequenced from one sample in a study of long-term antiretroviral therapy in people with HIV. Sequencing relied on immunoSEQ assay v3.0, run at survey level. Only in-frame clones appear in the TCRdb table, and some are missing; sequencing was by immunoSEQ multiplex PCR. The table lists about 21,000 clones, more than 75% of them singletons, with approximately 3.7% in the top ten. Sample: unsorted PBMCs, taken 2.3 years after starting antiretroviral therapy. The receptors were sampled from a man aged 60-69 years with HIV.

V gene TRBV29-1 combines with J gene TRBJ1-3; D may be TRBD1 (5 bases). V gave up 7 bases and J gave up 3 bases, with 13 bases separating them. Germline loops: CDR1 SQVTM, CDR2 ANQGSEA. The CDR3 contains 13 residues. The DNA for the CDR3 is TGCAGCGGTGAGAAACAGGATGGAAACACCATATATTTT. This sequence encodes CSGEKQDGNTIYF. The entire variable domain, with the rest obtained from reference TRBV29-1 and TRBJ1-3, is as follows: SAVISQKPSRDICQRGTSLTIQCQVDSQVTMMFWYRQQPGQSLTLIATANQGSEATYESGFVIDKFPISRPNLTFSTLTVSNMSPEDSSIYLCSGEKQDGNTIYFGEGSWLTVV.

This clone was seen once. In DNA, the CDR3 is TGTGCCAGCAGCCTATATTCGGGGAGCACTGAAGCTTTCTTT. Translating it yields CASSLYSGSTEAFF. The chain carries TRBV7-2 and TRBJ1-1; no clear D. The V end was cut by 5 bases, the J end by 4 bases, with 14 bases between. Germline V gives CDR1 SGHTA, CDR2 FQGNSA. The CDR3 covers 14 residues.

CDR3 loop: CASSLTSTDTQYF. CDR3 DNA: TGTGCCAGCAGCTTAACTAGCACAGATACGCAGTATTTT. V is TRBV5-4 and J is TRBJ2-3; D remains unclear. The CDR3 is 13 residues long. Germline assignment: CDR1 SGHNT and CDR2 YYREEE (reference sequence). Deletions cut 2 bases from V and 0 bases from J, with 4 bases between.

This rearrangement joins TRBV6-6 to TRBJ2-7; D call uncertain. The CDR3 spans 15 residues. The V gene's germline CDR1 is MNHNY and CDR2 SVGAGI (reference sequence). Trimming left V 6 bases short and J 1 base short, with 16 bases between. The CDR3 sequence is CASSSDPGLSYEQYF. The DNA of the CDR3 is TGTGCCAGCAGCTCGGACCCGGGCCTGTCCTACGAGCAGTACTTC.

V gene TRBV12-1 combines with J gene TRBJ2-7; the DNA was not compared with TRBD1, the D call given in the table. TRBV12-1 is a known pseudogene. The CDR3 is 16 amino acids. The CDR3 loop is CASSNRLWTAPYEQYF. The CDR3 DNA is TGTGCCAGCAGCAACCGACTCTGGACAGCTCCCTACGAGCAGTACTTC.

The rearrangement uses TRBV13 and TRBJ2-2; maybe TRBD2 (6 bases). The ends were cut back, 3 bases at V and 5 bases at J, with 13 bases in the middle. The germline CDR1 and CDR2 sequences are PRHDT and FYEKMQ (reference sequence). This CDR3 region has 15 residues. The CDR3 is CASSFRGSVTGELFF. The CDR3 region has the DNA TGTGCCAGCAGCTTTCGGGGGAGTGTTACCGGGGAGCTGTTTTTT.